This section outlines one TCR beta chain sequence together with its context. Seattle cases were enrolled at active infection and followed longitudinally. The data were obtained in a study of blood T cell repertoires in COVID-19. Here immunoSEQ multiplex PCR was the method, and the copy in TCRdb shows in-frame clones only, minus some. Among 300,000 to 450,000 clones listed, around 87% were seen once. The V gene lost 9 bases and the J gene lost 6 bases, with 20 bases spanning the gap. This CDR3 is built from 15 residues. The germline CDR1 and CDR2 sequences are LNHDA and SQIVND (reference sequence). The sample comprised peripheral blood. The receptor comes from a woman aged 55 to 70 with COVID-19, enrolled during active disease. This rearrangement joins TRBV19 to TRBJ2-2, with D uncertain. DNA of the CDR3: TGTGCCAGCAGTCGAGTGCACACTATGGCCGGGGAGCTGTTTTTT. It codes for CASSRVHTMAGELFF.